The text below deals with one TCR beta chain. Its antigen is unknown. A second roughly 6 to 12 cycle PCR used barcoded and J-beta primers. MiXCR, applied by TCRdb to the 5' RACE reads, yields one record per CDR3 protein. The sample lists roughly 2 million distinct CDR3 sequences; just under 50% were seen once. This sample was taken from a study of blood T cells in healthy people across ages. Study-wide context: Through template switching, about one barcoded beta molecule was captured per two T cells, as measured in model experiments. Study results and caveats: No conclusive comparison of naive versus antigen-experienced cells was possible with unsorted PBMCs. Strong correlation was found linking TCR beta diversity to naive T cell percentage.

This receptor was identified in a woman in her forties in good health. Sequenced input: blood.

As DNA, the CDR3 is TGTGCCAGCGATGAGTGGGACAGGGGTAGGAATGAGCAGTTCTTC. Protein sequence: CASDEWDRGRNEQFF. The rearrangement uses TRBV12-3 or TRBV12-4 and TRBJ2-1; 10 bases are shared with TRBD1. Germline trimming cut 8 bases from V and 7 bases from J; bases unmatched to any gene: 11. The CDR3 loop spans 15 amino acids.